The rows below give T cell receptor beta chains drawn from one sample of a study of STAT3 mutations in large granular lymphocyte leukemia. TCRdb keeps only in-frame clones here, not all; method: immunoSEQ multiplex PCR. The data contain some 30,000 clones, approximately 86% of them singletons. The sample consisted of peripheral blood mononuclear cells. The receptors originated from a man aged 55 to 69 with T-cell large granular lymphocyte leukemia. Some clones in this sample may be carry-over from other donors' samples. Both conserved end residues are part of each CDR3. A D gene is named only where the DNA matches it firmly. Where a row states a size, it is once, few, many or the class of an expanded clone; other rows omit it.

>TRBV18|NA|NA|TRBJ2-7
TGTGCCAGCTCACCGTCCGGACAGTTATCCTACGAGCAGTACTTC
CASSPSGQLSYEQYF
>TRBV6-6|NA|NA|TRBJ2-5
TGTGCCAGCGGGATCGAAGAGACCCAGTACTTC
CASGIEETQYF
>TRBV5-4|once|TRBD2|TRBJ2-7
TGTGCCAGCAGCTTGGTAGCGGGAGGCAACGAGCAGTACTTC
CASSLVAGGNEQYF
>TRBV5-4|NA|NA|TRBJ2-2
TGTGCCAGCAGCTTGGGGCAGGGTGGGGGTCGGAACACCGGGGAGCTGTTTTTT
CASSLGQGGGRNTGELFF
>TRBV5-4|NA|NA|TRBJ1-2
TGTGCCAGCAGCTTGGAAGGGCTGGGTCACTATGGCTACACCTTC
CASSLEGLGHYGYTF
>TRBV4-3|NA|NA|TRBJ2-1
TGCGCCAGCAGCCAGAATCCCCCAGGGGATGAGCAGTTCTTC
CASSQNPPGDEQFF
>TRBV30|few|NA|TRBJ1-4
TGTGCCTGTATCGGCAGGGTGGGGGAAAAACTGTTTTTT
CACIGRVGEKLFF
>TRBV7-9|NA|NA|TRBJ2-3
TGTGCCAGCAGCTTCCCGAGGAGTATGCCGGATACGCAGTATTTT
CASSFPRSMPDTQYF
>TRBV18|few|NA|TRBJ2-5
TGTGCCAGCTCACCATCAAGGGCGCGCCAAGAGACCCAGTACTTC
CASSPSRARQETQYF
>TRBV6-5|NA|NA|TRBJ2-1
TGTGCCAGCAGTTACTCGAGGAGCAATGAGCAGTTCTTC
CASSYSRSNEQFF
>TRBV5-8|NA|TRBD1|TRBJ2-2
TGTGCCAGCAGCCGCGGGACAGGGTGGTCCGGGGAGCTGTTTTTT
CASSRGTGWSGELFF
>TRBV5-1|NA|TRBD1|TRBJ2-3
TGCGCCAGCGAACCAACAACAGGGGGACCAGATACGCAGTATTTT
CASEPTTGGPDTQYF
>TRBV5-1|NA|TRBD2|TRBJ2-1
TGCGCCAGCAGCAGGGGACTAGCGGGGAACAATGAGCAGTTCTTC
CASSRGLAGNNEQFF
>TRBV30|NA|NA|TRBJ2-7
TGTGCCTGGAGTGTACTCGGGGCGGTCCATCCCCGTAACGAGCAGTACTTC
CAWSVLGAVHPRNEQYF
>TRBV18|NA|NA|TRBJ2-7
TGTGCCAGCTCACCGGGACCCACCGAAAACAGGTACTTC
CASSPGPTENRYF
>TRBV19|NA|TRBD1|TRBJ2-3
TGTGCCAGTAGTAATCAGGGGGTCCCGGATACGCAGTATTTT
CASSNQGVPDTQYF
>TRBV30|NA|NA|TRBJ2-7
TGTGCCTGGAGTGTAGGCTGGGGGAGCTACGAGCAGTACTTC
CAWSVGWGSYEQYF